Below, 32 T cell receptor beta chains from the same sample are listed, as sequenced in a study of blood T cell repertoires in COVID-19. Some clones are missing from TCRdb's copy, which holds only in-frame ones; the method was immunoSEQ multiplex PCR. Among fewer than 500,000 clones listed, around 87% were seen once. Sequences were obtained from PBMCs or T cells enriched from blood (not recorded which). The receptors originated from a man aged 25 to 40 who had recovered from COVID-19.

The chain joins TRBV3-1 (or the pseudogene TRBV3-2) to TRBJ2-3; 11 nucleotides match TRBD2. V lost 0 bases, J lost 2 bases, and 10 bases stayed unmatched. The CDR3 length is 19 residues. Germline CDR1 reads LGHDT; CDR2 reads YNNKEL (reference sequence). Here the CDR3 reads CASSQDRVRLAGITDTQYF. In DNA, the CDR3 is TGTGCCAGCAGCCAAGATAGGGTTCGACTAGCGGGAATCACAGATACGCAGTATTTT.

V and J are TRBV2 and TRBJ2-1, with TRBD2 matching 8 bases. CDR3 length: 12 residues. With 3 bases clipped from V and 14 bases from J, the junction kept 6 bases outside the gene matches. Germline CDR1 and CDR2: SNHLY and FYNNEI. The CDR3 loop reads CASSDLPGLEFF. The DNA of the CDR3 is TGTGCCAGCAGTGACCTACCGGGACTAGAGTTCTTC.

The chain uses TRBV7-9 and TRBJ2-3; tentatively, D is TRBD1 (5 bases). The germline CDR1 and CDR2 sequences are SEHNR and FQNEAQ (reference sequence). The CDR3 extends over 18 amino acids. Deletions cut 1 base from V and 0 bases from J, with 17 bases between. As DNA, the CDR3 is TGTGCCAGCAGCTTAGGGCAGGGATCGGTCACTAGCACAGATACGCAGTATTTT. This gives the protein CASSLGQGSVTSTDTQYF.

This clone was found a few times. The rearrangement joins TRBV7-2 to TRBJ2-7, with 7 bases identical to TRBD1. CDR1 SGHTA and CDR2 FQGNSA come from the germline V gene. The CDR3 sequence is 14 residues long. V lost 5 bases to trimming and J lost 2 bases; unmatched junction nucleotides: 6. The CDR3 sequence: CASSLTGQAYEQYF. The CDR3 bases are TGTGCCAGCAGCCTAACCGGACAGGCCTACGAGCAGTACTTC.

This clone occurred once. The rearrangement links TRBV11-2 to TRBJ2-5; possibly TRBD2 for D (5 bases). Germline CDR1 and CDR2: SGHAT and FQNNGV. The CDR3 runs to 14 residues. V dropped 3 bases and J dropped 5 bases, with 13 bases sitting between them. Here the CDR3 reads CASSFLGRGETQYF. The DNA for the CDR3 is TGTGCCAGCAGCTTTTTGGGTCGCGGGGAGACCCAGTACTTC.

This clone was seen only once. The chain is built from TRBV21-1 and TRBJ2-5; the table calls TRBD2, which could not be checked here. TRBV21-1 counts as a pseudogene. CDR3 length equals 15 residues. The CDR3 bases are TGTGCCAGCAGCAGAATTCGGGCCCGGGGGGAGACCCAGTACTTC. This translates into CASSRIRARGETQYF.

The rearrangement links TRBV5-4 to TRBJ2-7; 9 bases are shared with TRBD1. CDR1 and CDR2 from the germline V gene are SGHNT and YYREEE (reference sequence). The CDR3 consists of 15 residues. V lost 6 bases, J lost 7 bases, and 14 bases stayed unmatched. CDR3 loop: CASTLRDREVGEQYF. DNA of the CDR3: TGTGCCAGCACCCTGAGGGACAGGGAGGTCGGAGAGCAGTACTTC.

The chain carries TRBV4-1 and TRBJ1-1; D ambiguous. This CDR3 spans 14 amino acids. Trimming took 1 base from V and 1 from J, leaving 7 bases between them. Germline V CDR1 and CDR2: MGHRA, YSYEKL. This CDR3 is CASSQGYGNTEAFF. The CDR3 DNA is TGCGCCAGCAGCCAAGGATACGGGAACACTGAAGCTTTCTTT.

This clone was recorded once. The chain carries TRBV19 and TRBJ2-1; 7 nucleotides align to TRBD2. The trim removed 7 bases at V and 8 bases at J, leaving 11 bases unmatched. The length of the CDR3 is 14 residues. In germline, CDR1 is LNHDA, CDR2 SQIVND (reference sequence). In DNA, the CDR3 is TGTGCCAGTAAAGGACTAGAGCCTCTCCATGAGCAGTTCTTC. Its protein product is CASKGLEPLHEQFF.

V usage is TRBV6-5 and J usage is TRBJ1-2, with D possibly TRBD1 on 5 matching bases. Germline lookup yields CDR1 MNHEY and CDR2 SVGAGI. This CDR3 spans 13 amino acids. V shed 5 bases and J shed 4 bases, with 11 bases lying between them. For the CDR3, the DNA is TGTGCCAGCAGTCCCCGGGGGACCTATGGCTACACCTTC. Translation gives CASSPRGTYGYTF.

The chain links TRBV4-1 to TRBJ1-1; D ambiguous. The CDR3 extends over 13 amino acids. Germline CDR1 reads MGHRA; CDR2 reads YSYEKL. V was pared by 0 bases and J by 7 bases, with 9 bases between. This CDR3 reads CASSQEWPLEAFF. CDR3 sequence (DNA): TGCGCCAGCAGCCAAGAATGGCCCCTTGAAGCTTTCTTT.

This clone showed up just once. The chain couples TRBV24-1 to TRBJ2-1, with D maybe TRBD2 (7 bases). The V and J ends lost 4 bases and 3 bases respectively, with 15 bases between them. The CDR3 is 16 residues long. CDR1 and CDR2 from the germline V gene are KGHDR and SFDVKD. DNA for the CDR3: TGTGCCACCAGTGACTCGTCGGGGGGCCGCTACAATGAGCAGTTCTTC. It is translated as CATSDSSGGRYNEQFF.

This clone was counted a few times. The rearrangement links TRBV10-2 to TRBJ2-1, with D maybe TRBD2 (6 bases). The CDR3 runs to 14 residues. V dropped 8 bases and J dropped 1 base, with 12 bases sitting between them. Germline-derived CDR1 and CDR2 are WSHSY and SAAADI. This CDR3 reads CASGKAGSYNEQFF. The CDR3 DNA follows: TGCGCCAGCGGTAAAGCGGGTTCCTACAATGAGCAGTTCTTC.

The V and J genes are TRBV19 and TRBJ2-7, with 7 bases lining up with TRBD2. CDR1 is LNHDA, CDR2 SQIVND, per germline (reference sequence). This CDR3 has 12 residues. V shed 6 bases, J shed 4 bases, and the junction held 3 bases outside the gene matches. The CDR3 bases are TGTGCCAGTAGAGGGACTAAATACGAGCAGTACTTC. Protein: CASRGTKYEQYF.

DNA of the CDR3: TGTGCCAGCAGCGTAGGACAGGCGGACTACGAGCAGTACTTC. Encoded protein: CASSVGQADYEQYF. The rearrangement uses TRBV9 and TRBJ2-7; D possibly corresponds to TRBD1 (6 bases). In germline, CDR1 is SGDLS, CDR2 YYNGEE. With 0 bases removed from V and 3 bases from J, the gap between germline ends came to 10 bases. CDR3 length: 14 residues.

The chain recombines TRBV11-2 with TRBJ2-2; TRBD2 matches at 8 bases. The CDR3 is made up of 16 amino acids. Per germline, CDR1 SGHAT and CDR2 FQNNGV. Unmatched junction bases numbered 7, after V lost 0 bases and J lost 7 bases. As DNA, the CDR3 is TGTGCCAGCAGCTTAGACCCGGGGGGGAGCGGCGGGGAGCTGTTTTTT. Translation: CASSLDPGGSGGELFF.

This clone turned up a few times. The rearrangement joins TRBV12-3 or TRBV12-4 to TRBJ1-1; unclear D gene. This CDR3 spans 13 amino acids. Trimming took off 2 bases at V and 1 base at J, with 5 bases between the two ends. Written as DNA, the CDR3 is TGTGCCAGCAGTTTAAACTCGAACACTGAAGCTTTCTTT. Protein: CASSLNSNTEAFF.

This chain uses TRBV30 with TRBJ2-1; TRBD2 matches 7 bases. Germline V lookup: CDR1 GTSNPN, CDR2 SVGIG (reference sequence). V shed 5 bases and J 4 bases; nucleotides not matched to a gene: 8. This CDR3 region has 14 residues. CDR3 amino acids: CAWEFGGSYNEQFF. The CDR3 nucleotides are TGTGCCTGGGAGTTCGGGGGGTCATACAATGAGCAGTTCTTC.

This chain uses TRBV7-9 with TRBJ1-6, with TRBD1 matching 12 bases. Trimming at V came to 1 base and at J to 4 bases, leaving 5 bases not matched to a gene. CDR3 size: 18 residues. From germline, CDR1 is SEHNR and CDR2 FQNEAQ (reference sequence). This CDR3 reads CASSLVGTGGIYNSPLHF. CDR3 DNA sequence: TGTGCCAGCAGCTTAGTAGGGACAGGGGGCATTTATAATTCACCCCTCCACTTT. The full variable domain, its missing parts supplied by reference TRBV7-9 and TRBJ1-6, is DTGVSQNPRHKITKRGQNVTFRCDPISEHNRLYWYRQTLGQGPEFLTYFQNEAQLEKSRLLSDRFSAERPKGSFSTLEIQRTEQGDSAMYLCASSLVGTGGIYNSPLHFGNGTRLTVT.

The chain is built from TRBV3-1 (or the pseudogene TRBV3-2) and TRBJ2-7; 8 bases agree with TRBD1. The CDR3 is 14 residues long. The V gene end was trimmed by 4 bases and the J gene end by 5 bases; junction bases not matched to a gene: 7. Germline lookup yields CDR1 LGHDT and CDR2 YNNKEL (reference sequence). The CDR3 here is CASSPRQGSHEQYF. CDR3 nucleotide sequence: TGTGCCAGCAGCCCGCGACAGGGGAGCCACGAGCAGTACTTC.

The CDR3 is CAWNAGGNQPQHF. CDR3 coding DNA: TGTGCCTGGAACGCAGGGGGCAATCAGCCCCAGCATTTT. The chain has TRBV30 and TRBJ1-5; perhaps TRBD1 as D (6 bases). The V and J ends lost 4 bases and 2 bases respectively, with 9 bases between them. The CDR3 runs to 13 residues. CDR1 GTSNPN and CDR2 SVGIG come from the germline V gene (reference sequence).

This sequence joins TRBV19 and TRBJ2-1; TRBD1 aligns across 10 bases. The CDR3 extends over 16 amino acids. V lost 1 base and J lost 7; bases outside the gene matches: 7. Germline lookup yields CDR1 LNHDA and CDR2 SQIVND (reference sequence). In DNA form, the CDR3 reads TGTGCCAGTAGTATAGCGAGGGGGACAGGGGAAAATGAGCAGTTCTTC. Protein sequence: CASSIARGTGENEQFF.

V usage is TRBV2 and J usage is TRBJ1-2; D might be TRBD1 (5 bases). There are 16 residues in the CDR3. Germline V gene data show CDR1 as SNHLY and CDR2 as FYNNEI. Trimming shortened V by 5 bases and J by 1 base, and 17 bases separated the two germline ends. DNA for the CDR3: TGTGCCAGCAGTTTGCGCCGGGACTCCATTAACTATGGCTACACCTTC. It yields the protein CASSLRRDSINYGYTF.

The gene calls are TRBV15 and TRBJ2-3, with TRBD2 identical over 7 bases. The CDR3 extends over 16 amino acids. Germline V lookup: CDR1 LNHNV, CDR2 YYDKDF (reference sequence). V lost 1 base and J lost 6; bases outside the gene matches: 10. As DNA, the CDR3 is TGTGCCACCAGCAGAGGCGGATACCGAGCGGGGGATACGCAGTATTTT. Translating gives CATSRGGYRAGDTQYF.

The V gene is TRBV30, the J gene TRBJ2-6, with 7 bases identical to TRBD1. V lost 2 bases and J lost 1; bases outside the gene matches: 11. Germline CDR1 and CDR2: GTSNPN and SVGIG (reference sequence). The CDR3 is 18 residues long. In DNA form, the CDR3 reads TGTGCCTGGAGTCTCCCGTACAGGGGCCGATCTGGGGCCAACGTCCTGACTTTC. Amino acid sequence: CAWSLPYRGRSGANVLTF.

The chain links TRBV2 to TRBJ1-2; D is possibly TRBD1 (5 bases). The V gene's germline CDR1 is SNHLY and CDR2 FYNNEI. V was cut by 5 bases and J by 8 bases, with 15 bases left in between. The CDR3 is made up of 13 amino acids. CDR3 residues: CASSLQVDGGYTF. In DNA form, the CDR3 reads TGTGCCAGCAGTTTACAGGTTGATGGAGGCTACACCTTC. Full variable domain (remainder filled in from reference TRBV2 and TRBJ1-2): EPEVTQTPSHQVTQMGQEVILRCVPISNHLYFYWYRQILGQKVEFLVSFYNNEISEKSEIFDDQFSVERPDGSNFTLKIRSTKLEDSAMYFCASSLQVDGGYTFGSGTRLTVV.

The rearrangement joins TRBV14 to TRBJ1-1; 8 bases are shared with TRBD1. CDR1 is SGHDN, CDR2 FVKESK, per germline. This CDR3 is built from 17 residues. V trimming: 0 bases; J trimming: 0 bases; junction bases outside the gene matches: 6. The CDR3 DNA reads TGTGCCAGCAGCCAAGATTTGGGGACAGGTCTGAACACTGAAGCTTTCTTT. Amino acid sequence: CASSQDLGTGLNTEAFF.

The V call is TRBV30, the J call TRBJ2-6, with 8 positions matching TRBD1. The CDR3 has 16 amino acids. The ends lost 5 bases at V and 0 bases at J; junction bases unmatched: 6. Germline V CDR1 and CDR2: GTSNPN, SVGIG (reference sequence). CDR3 sequence (DNA): TGTGCCTGGTCGGCAGGGGGCAACTCTGGGGCCAACGTCCTGACTTTC. Its protein is CAWSAGGNSGANVLTF.

A remark on this clone: At the DNA level, this CDR3 is encoded by other sequences in the same sample as well. The chain employs TRBV18 and TRBJ2-1; 10 bases line up with TRBD1. This CDR3 region has 15 residues. With V trimmed by 4 bases and J by 3 bases, 3 bases remained unmatched. Germline V gene lookup returns CDR1 KGHSH and CDR2 LQKENI. The CDR3 DNA sequence: TGTGCCAGCTCACAGGGACAGGGGCTCTACAATGAGCAGTTCTTC. This sequence encodes CASSQGQGLYNEQFF.

The chain is built from TRBV14 and TRBJ2-5; tentatively, D is TRBD1 (6 bases). The V end lost 4 bases, the J end lost 5 bases, and 17 bases lay between the germline ends. The CDR3 has 15 amino acids. The germline CDR1 and CDR2 sequences are SGHDN and FVKESK. CDR3 DNA: TGTGCCAGCAGCCGGGGCAGGGGTTCTTGGGAGACCCAGTACTTC. This translates into CASSRGRGSWETQYF. Complete variable domain (other parts from reference TRBV14 and TRBJ2-5): EAGVTQFPSHSVIEKGQTVTLRCDPISGHDNLYWYRRVMGKEIKFLLHFVKESKQDESGMPNNRFLAERTGGTYSTLKVQPAELEDSGVYFCASSRGRGSWETQYFGPGTRLLVL.

This chain links TRBV18 with TRBJ2-7; D is perhaps TRBD1 (6 bases). Trimming shortened V by 3 bases and J by 2 bases, and 14 bases separated the two germline ends. Germline-derived CDR1 and CDR2 are KGHSH and LQKENI. The CDR3 extends over 15 amino acids. CDR3 loop: CASSPQATGTYEQYF. In nucleotides, the CDR3 is TGTGCCAGCTCACCTCAGGCAACAGGGACCTACGAGCAGTACTTC.

This clone was found a few times. The V and J genes are TRBV6-5 and TRBJ1-1; 7 positions match TRBD1. The CDR3 has 13 residues. With V trimmed by 6 bases and J by 4 bases, 5 bases remained unmatched. Germline V gene lookup returns CDR1 MNHEY and CDR2 SVGAGI. CDR3 in amino acids: CASSPSGGTEAFF. CDR3 sequence (DNA): TGTGCCAGCAGCCCCTCAGGGGGCACTGAAGCTTTCTTT.